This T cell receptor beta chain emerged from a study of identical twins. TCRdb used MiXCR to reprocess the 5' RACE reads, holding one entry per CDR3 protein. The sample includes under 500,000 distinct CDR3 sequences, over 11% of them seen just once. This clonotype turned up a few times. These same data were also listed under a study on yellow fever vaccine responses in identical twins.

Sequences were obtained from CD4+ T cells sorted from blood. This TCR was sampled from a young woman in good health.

The DNA of the CDR3 is TGTGCCAGCAGCCAATCTTCGGGACAACTTTACGAGCAGTACTTC. Residues: CASSQSSGQLYEQYF. J is TRBJ2-7 and V is TRBV7-9; D might be TRBD1 (6 bases). Germline CDR1 SEHNR, CDR2 FQNEAQ (reference sequence). The CDR3 spans 15 residues. V was trimmed by 5 bases and J by 4 bases, leaving 18 bases between them.